This TCR beta chain stems from a study of T cells in Graves' hyperthyroidism and ophthalmopathy. The germline V gene has CDR1 SGHNT and CDR2 YYREEE (reference sequence). V dropped 4 bases and J dropped 9 bases, with 16 bases sitting between them. The CDR3 extends over 13 amino acids. Uncontrolled infection, other autoimmune disease, pregnancy or lactation excluded patients. Authors of the study amplified TCR beta CDR3 regions from RNA transcripts. Researchers ran a first-round RT-PCR on the TCR CDR3 using the HTBI primer set. In TCRdb, the multiplex PCR reads were re-called with MiXCR into one record per CDR3 protein. The sample yields roughly 500,000 distinct CDR3 sequences, over 45% seen once. As concerns this clonotype: Its antigen remains unidentified.

Findings of the study overall: Most thyroid clonotypes expanded above 0.001 appeared in blood too. Ophthalmopathy could be told apart from stable hyperthyroidism with a 13 V-J model. Before onset, by a median of approximately 5.9 months, the model predicted ophthalmopathy.

This TCR derives from an adult woman with Graves' disease, either hyperthyroidism or ophthalmopathy (not recorded which). The sample was peripheral blood or thyroid tissue (not recorded which). The genes are TRBV5-4 and TRBJ2-5, with D tentatively TRBD1 (5 bases). This CDR3 reads CASSIDSNQPQYF. CDR3 coding DNA: TGTGCCAGCAGCATCGACAGCAATCAGCCCCAGTACTTC.